The T cell receptor beta chain described here comes from a study of cytomegalovirus exposure and HLA in healthy donors. Germline CDR1 reads SGDLS; CDR2 reads YYNGEE. Trimming cost V 4 bases and J 4 bases, with 11 bases left between them. This CDR3 is 13 amino acids long. The PCR made use of 60 Vbeta and 13 Jbeta primers. Here immunoSEQ multiplex PCR was the method, and the copy in TCRdb shows in-frame clones only, minus some. The sample carries about 130,000 clones, about 78% recorded once. The clonotype comes from a human donor in good health. V usage is TRBV9 and J usage is TRBJ1-2; D remains unclear. Sequenced input: PBMCs. The DNA of the CDR3 is TGTGCCAGCAGCCCCCGACTACTCTATGGCTACACCTTC. Protein product: CASSPRLLYGYTF.